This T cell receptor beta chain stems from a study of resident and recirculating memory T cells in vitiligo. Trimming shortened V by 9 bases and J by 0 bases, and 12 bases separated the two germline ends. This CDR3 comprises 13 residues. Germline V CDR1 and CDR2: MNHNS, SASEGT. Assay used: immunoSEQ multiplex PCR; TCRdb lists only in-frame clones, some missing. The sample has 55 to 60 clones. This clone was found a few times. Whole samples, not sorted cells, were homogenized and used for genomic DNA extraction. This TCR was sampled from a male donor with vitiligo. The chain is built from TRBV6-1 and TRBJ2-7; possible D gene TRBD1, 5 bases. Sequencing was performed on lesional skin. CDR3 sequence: CASYSRVSYEQYF. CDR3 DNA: TGTGCCAGTTATTCCAGGGTCTCCTACGAGCAGTACTTC.